This TCR beta chain is drawn from a study of blood T cell repertoires in COVID-19. Germline V gene sequence: CDR1 MNHEY, CDR2 SMNVEV (reference sequence). CDR3 length equals 15 residues. The ends lost 7 bases at V and 7 bases at J; junction bases unmatched: 12. Sequencing was performed with immunoSEQ multiplex PCR; in TCRdb, only in-frame clones are kept and a portion is missing. In the table there are approximately 230,000 clones, around 84% of which are singletons. The participants were between about 18 and 100 years old and came from about two dozen US areas. Cohort assignment relied on participant-reported clinical history. Among Cohort 3 donors, those recovered had two negative PCRs, clearance, or symptom resolution.

V gene TRBV27 combines with J gene TRBJ2-3, with 9 bases that match TRBD2. Sequenced: PBMCs or T cells enriched from blood (not recorded which). The TCR comes from a man aged 18 to 35 who had recovered from COVID-19. The CDR3 reads CASMASGTPPYTQYF. Here the CDR3 DNA reads TGTGCCAGCATGGCTAGCGGGACGCCCCCATATACGCAGTATTTT.